These T cell receptor beta chains were read from a single sample in a study of T cell responses to AZD1222 COVID-19 vaccine. The table came from immunoSEQ multiplex PCR; TCRdb's copy has only in-frame clones and leaves some out. The sample lists about 120,000 clones, roughly 87% occurring once. The input for sequencing was peripheral blood, taken on day 0 of AZD1222 vaccination. The receptors stem from an adult in good health. The CDR3 runs from the conserved cysteine through the conserved F or W.

cdr3_aa v_call
CATSSLGTFYNEQFF TRBV15
CASRVYSAANEKLFF TRBV6-5
CASSVEGDRARETQYF TRBV9
CAWTREYYEQYF TRBV30
CASSPTMIGAEAFF TRBV7-2
CASSLRLTSGRNEQFF TRBV28
CASSHDGTSGSKEQYF TRBV4-2
CASSLGLAGGVDTQYF TRBV5-4
CASSLSVSNQPQHF TRBV27
CASSYGQGLNNEQFF TRBV6-5
CASSYPSGSNQPQHF TRBV6-5
CASSPYGRAGGPGELFF TRBV7-3
CASSQPLNSGTEAFF TRBV3-1/TRBV3-2
CASSPGTPERQFF TRBV3-1/TRBV3-2
CASSLAGGGGYTF TRBV5-4
CAWSTSSGNTIYF TRBV30
CASSPTTTGWRNF TRBV5-4
CASSLNSGDTYEQYF TRBV7-2
CASNWGAGELFF TRBV7-2
CASSLGQSEAFF TRBV5-4
CAWSAGWGRNEQYF TRBV30
CASSQGADTQYF TRBV4-1
CASSRSTYEQYF TRBV7-9
CATTPTGGGGNTIYF TRBV15
CASSWDSGDEQYF TRBV28
CASSQEMRLYGYTF TRBV4-1
CASSYADLTYEQYF TRBV6-5
CASSLDGGLAQHF TRBV5-1
CASSALGAGGRETQYF TRBV9
CATASGSMNTEAFF TRBV28
CASSYSGQETQYF TRBV6-5
CASRLQGSYEQYF TRBV28
CASSVEQGREQYF TRBV9
CASSPSPRSEYEQYF TRBV18
CASSQDGAGSYRDEQFF TRBV4-2
CASSQAARRHQPQHF TRBV14